This is a list of T cell receptor beta chains from one sample in a study of cytomegalovirus exposure and HLA in healthy donors. Sequenced by immunoSEQ multiplex PCR; TCRdb stores in-frame clones only, minus some. The sample lists approximately 170,000 clones; approximately 80% were seen once. Sequencing was done on a sample of PBMCs. The receptors were gathered from a woman aged 18-29 years in good health and CMV-seronegative. Both conserved end residues are part of each CDR3. The D gene is left open where the match is weak. Size tells how often a clone was seen (once, few, many) or the class of an expanded clone, and some rows leave it out.

length: 15; D: NA; size: NA; J: TRBJ1-5; V: TRBV9; CDR3: CASSGEGRRDQPQHF; DNA: TGTGCCAGCAGCGGAGAGGGTCGCCGAGATCAGCCCCAGCATTTT
length: 14; D: TRBD2; size: NA; J: TRBJ2-5; V: TRBV19; CDR3: CASSSGRVWETQYF; DNA: TGTGCCAGTAGTAGCGGGAGGGTTTGGGAGACCCAGTACTTC
length: 14; D: NA; size: NA; J: TRBJ2-5; V: TRBV5-4; CDR3: CASSIGERKETQYF; DNA: TGTGCCAGCAGCATAGGAGAGCGAAAGGAGACCCAGTACTTC
length: 14; D: NA; size: once; J: TRBJ2-5; V: TRBV6-6; CDR3: CATQRAQGQETQYF; DNA: TGTGCCACCCAACGGGCCCAGGGGCAAGAGACCCAGTACTTC
length: 20; D: TRBD1; size: NA; J: TRBJ2-5; V: TRBV29-1; CDR3: CSVAPKRSHRGPARQETQYF; DNA: TGCAGCGTAGCCCCTAAGAGGAGCCACAGGGGGCCCGCCCGGCAAGAGACCCAGTACTTC
length: 14; D: NA; size: few; J: TRBJ1-5; V: TRBV28; CDR3: CASRGRQPNQPQHF; DNA: TGTGCCAGCCGGGGAAGGCAGCCCAATCAGCCCCAGCATTTT
length: 15; D: NA; size: NA; J: TRBJ2-7; V: TRBV7-9; CDR3: CASSHSPGDTYEQYF; DNA: TGTGCCAGCAGCCACTCACCAGGGGACACCTACGAGCAGTACTTC
length: 17; D: NA; size: NA; J: TRBJ1-3; V: TRBV28; CDR3: CASSIGGAEAGLNTIYF; DNA: TGTGCCAGCAGTATCGGAGGGGCTGAGGCAGGGTTAAACACCATATATTTT
length: 15; D: NA; size: NA; J: TRBJ2-5; V: TRBV28; CDR3: CASSLQGGRVETQYF; DNA: TGTGCCAGCAGTTTACAGGGGGGTAGAGTGGAGACCCAGTACTTC
length: 15; D: NA; size: once; J: TRBJ1-1; V: TRBV28; CDR3: CASSLLVSVNTEAFF; DNA: TGTGCCAGCAGTTTATTGGTCAGTGTGAACACTGAAGCTTTCTTT
length: 14; D: NA; size: once; J: TRBJ2-2; V: TRBV7-9; CDR3: CASSPGLYTGELFF; DNA: TGTGCCAGCAGCCCCGGACTTTACACCGGGGAGCTGTTTTTT
length: 15; D: NA; size: NA; J: TRBJ1-4; V: TRBV9; CDR3: CASSVSPATNEKLFF; DNA: TGTGCCAGCAGCGTAAGTCCGGCAACTAATGAAAAACTGTTTTTT
length: 16; D: TRBD1; size: NA; J: TRBJ1-4; V: TRBV7-2; CDR3: CASSLRGTGAREKLFF; DNA: TGTGCCAGCAGCTTAAGGGGGACAGGGGCGCGGGAAAAACTGTTTTTT
length: 15; D: NA; size: NA; J: TRBJ2-3; V: TRBV6-5; CDR3: CATHTLGRGSDTQYF; DNA: TGTGCCACCCACACCCTGGGTAGGGGCTCAGATACGCAGTATTTT
length: 13; D: NA; size: NA; J: TRBJ1-6; V: TRBV2; CDR3: CASNGGNNSPLHF; DNA: TGTGCCAGCAATGGGGGGAACAATTCACCCCTCCACTTT
length: 13; D: NA; size: NA; J: TRBJ2-3; V: TRBV19; CDR3: CASGLELGDTQYF; DNA: TGTGCCAGCGGACTGGAGCTTGGGGATACGCAGTATTTT
length: 17; D: NA; size: NA; J: TRBJ1-5; V: TRBV10-3; CDR3: CAISEQVWGGRNQPQHF; DNA: TGTGCCATCAGTGAGCAAGTCTGGGGAGGGCGCAATCAGCCCCAGCATTTT
length: 14; D: NA; size: NA; J: TRBJ2-5; V: TRBV25-1; CDR3: CASSARDYQETQYF; DNA: TGTGCCAGCAGTGCCCGGGACTACCAAGAGACCCAGTACTTC
length: 14; D: TRBD2; size: NA; J: TRBJ2-1; V: TRBV19; CDR3: CASRTPGLAGEQFF; DNA: TGTGCCAGTAGGACGCCGGGACTAGCAGGGGAGCAGTTCTTC
length: 16; D: TRBD2; size: NA; J: TRBJ2-1; V: TRBV28; CDR3: CASSFGGGTSGIEQFF; DNA: TGTGCCAGCAGTTTTGGGGGGGGGACTAGCGGGATTGAGCAGTTCTTC
length: 14; D: NA; size: NA; J: TRBJ1-5; V: TRBV5-1; CDR3: CASSLSGVGQPQHF; DNA: TGCGCCAGCAGCTTATCAGGGGTGGGTCAGCCCCAGCATTTT
length: 14; D: NA; size: NA; J: TRBJ2-1; V: TRBV7-8; CDR3: CAGQIHLSSNEQFF; DNA: TGTGCCGGTCAGATCCACCTTTCGTCCAATGAGCAGTTCTTC
length: 13; D: TRBD2; size: few; J: TRBJ2-2; V: TRBV7-9; CDR3: CASSPLASGELFF; DNA: TGTGCCAGCAGCCCACTAGCGTCCGGGGAGCTGTTTTTT
length: 13; D: TRBD1; size: NA; J: TRBJ2-5; V: TRBV11-3; CDR3: CASSSGQARTQYF; DNA: TGTGCCAGCAGCTCCGGACAGGCTCGGACCCAGTACTTC
length: 13; D: NA; size: NA; J: TRBJ1-4; V: TRBV2; CDR3: CASILTIQGRVFF; DNA: TGTGCCAGCATCCTCACGATACAGGGTCGCGTGTTTTTT
length: 16; D: TRBD2; size: NA; J: TRBJ2-3; V: TRBV7-2; CDR3: CASSPRTSISGNTQYF; DNA: TGTGCCAGCAGCCCTCGGACATCTATTAGCGGGAATACGCAGTATTTT
length: 17; D: TRBD2; size: NA; J: TRBJ2-3; V: TRBV11-2; CDR3: CASSFGGYAGGGNTQYF; DNA: TGTGCCAGCAGCTTCGGTGGCTACGCGGGAGGAGGAAATACGCAGTATTTT
length: 13; D: TRBD2; size: NA; J: TRBJ2-5; V: TRBV29-1; CDR3: CSDRTSGSRTQYF; DNA: TGCAGTGACAGGACTAGCGGTTCGAGGACCCAGTACTTC
length: 18; D: TRBD2; size: NA; J: TRBJ2-3; V: TRBV4-2; CDR3: CASSQDPTSGSGTDTQYF; DNA: TGTGCCAGCAGCCAAGACCCTACTAGCGGGAGTGGGACAGATACGCAGTATTTT
length: 15; D: TRBD1; size: few; J: TRBJ1-2; V: TRBV15; CDR3: CATSRDGTGEGGYTF; DNA: TGTGCCACCAGCAGAGATGGGACAGGGGAGGGCGGCTACACCTTC
length: 18; D: TRBD2; size: NA; J: TRBJ2-7; V: TRBV28; CDR3: CASSLFRSGLASRYEQYF; DNA: TGTGCCAGCAGTTTATTTCGTTCGGGACTAGCCTCCAGGTACGAGCAGTACTTC
length: 17; D: TRBD2; size: NA; J: TRBJ2-3; V: TRBV5-1; CDR3: CASRRTSGSLDTDTQYF; DNA: TGCGCCAGCAGGCGGACTAGCGGGAGTCTGGACACAGATACGCAGTATTTT
length: 14; D: NA; size: NA; J: TRBJ1-6; V: TRBV6-5; CDR3: CASSFTGYNSPLHF; DNA: TGTGCCAGCAGTTTCACAGGGTACAATTCACCCCTCCACTTT
length: 17; D: NA; size: NA; J: TRBJ1-1; V: TRBV6-4; CDR3: CASSDYFCTGWYTEAFF; DNA: TGTGCCAGCAGTGACTATTTTTGTACAGGGTGGTACACTGAAGCTTTCTTT
length: 14; D: NA; size: NA; J: TRBJ2-2; V: TRBV11-2; CDR3: CASNIDRTTGELFF; DNA: TGTGCCAGCAACATTGACAGGACCACCGGGGAGCTGTTTTTT
length: 14; D: NA; size: few; J: TRBJ1-5; V: TRBV4-3; CDR3: CASSQDRQDQPQHF; DNA: TGCGCCAGCAGCCAAGATCGACAGGATCAGCCCCAGCATTTT
length: 16; D: TRBD2; size: NA; J: TRBJ2-2; V: TRBV18; CDR3: CASSLQREKNTGELFF; DNA: TGTGCCAGCTCACTTCAGCGGGAAAAGAACACCGGGGAGCTGTTTTTT
length: 15; D: NA; size: few; J: TRBJ2-2; V: TRBV2; CDR3: CASIGRGRNTGELFF; DNA: TGTGCCAGCATAGGGAGGGGGAGGAACACCGGGGAGCTGTTTTTT
length: 11; D: NA; size: once; J: TRBJ2-5; V: TRBV10-3; CDR3: CAISQQETQYF; DNA: TGTGCCATCAGCCAACAAGAGACCCAGTACTTC
length: 12; D: NA; size: NA; J: TRBJ1-1; V: TRBV30; CDR3: CAWSYGVSEAFF; DNA: TGTGCCTGGTCCTACGGGGTCTCTGAAGCTTTCTTT
length: 14; D: TRBD1; size: NA; J: TRBJ2-7; V: TRBV6-5; CDR3: CASRNRGPIFEQYF; DNA: TGTGCCAGCAGAAACAGGGGGCCCATATTCGAGCAGTACTTC
length: 18; D: TRBD1; size: NA; J: TRBJ1-2; V: TRBV28; CDR3: CASSLEGLVWDRGYGYTF; DNA: TGTGCCAGCAGTTTAGAGGGGTTGGTCTGGGACAGGGGATATGGCTACACCTTC
length: 14; D: TRBD2; size: NA; J: TRBJ2-3; V: TRBV19; CDR3: CASRGLADTDTQYF; DNA: TGTGCCAGTAGGGGACTAGCGGACACAGATACGCAGTATTTT
length: 13; D: NA; size: NA; J: TRBJ1-1; V: TRBV28; CDR3: CASSAPRRTEAFF; DNA: TGTGCCAGCAGTGCCCCGAGGAGGACTGAAGCTTTCTTT